This T cell receptor beta chain was sequenced during a study of T-cell reconstitution after alpha-beta-depleted transplantation in children (TCRdb year 2016). About the study as a whole: The study quantitatively tracked T-cell immune reconstitution after TCRalphabeta/CD19-depleted allogeneic hematopoietic cell transplantation in children using TCR repertoire profiling.

As concerns this clonotype: The specificity of this receptor is unknown. Within one base of it there is no much larger clone, and no base qualities were kept.

There are 13 amino acids in the CDR3, from cysteine to phenylalanine inclusive. The DNA shown is the 39-base CDR3, in frame from base 1. Via the germline V gene (reference sequence), CDR1 is LNHNV and CDR2 YYDKDF. Trimming leaves V shorter by 5 bases and J shorter by 14 bases, with the junction holding 12 bases beyond the gene matches. Libraries were made using PCR. TCRdb shows the sequencer as Illumina HiSeq 2500. To normalize quantification of the TCRbeta repertoire, the TCR libraries were built with molecular barcoding that relied on unique molecular identifiers. The public reads were reanalyzed by TCRdb: fastp trimming at Q25, MiXCR alignment, in-frame beta chains only. Rows are combined by CDR3 protein, so each entry shows the most common genes and DNA. Present in this sample are just over 350,000 distinct CDR3 sequences, roughly 14% of which were seen just once. Roughly 4.3% of the sample is taken by the ten largest.

Here the sequenced sample was PBMCs, taken from the stem cell graft. The receptor comes from a human donor who donated a stem cell graft to a child with Fanconi anemia. The chain is made from TRBV15 and TRBJ1-5; 7 central bases correspond to TRBD1. The bases read TGTGCCACCAGCCGTCAGAGGTTAACAGGGGAGCATTTT. Protein translation: CATSRQRLTGEHF.